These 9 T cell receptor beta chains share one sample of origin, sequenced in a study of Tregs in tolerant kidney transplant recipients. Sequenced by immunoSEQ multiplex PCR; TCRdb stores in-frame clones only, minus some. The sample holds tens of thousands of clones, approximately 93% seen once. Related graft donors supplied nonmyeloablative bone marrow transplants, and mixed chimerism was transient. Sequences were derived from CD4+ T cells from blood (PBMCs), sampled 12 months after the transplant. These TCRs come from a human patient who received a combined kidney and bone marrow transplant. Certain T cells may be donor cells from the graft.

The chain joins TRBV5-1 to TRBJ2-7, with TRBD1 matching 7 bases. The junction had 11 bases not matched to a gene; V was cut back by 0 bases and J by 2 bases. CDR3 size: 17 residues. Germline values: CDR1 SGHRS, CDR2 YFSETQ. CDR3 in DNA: TGCGCCAGCAGCTTGGTAGCTTTCGGAACAGGGGCCTACGAGCAGTACTTC. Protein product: CASSLVAFGTGAYEQYF.

CDR3 loop: CASSTGPRGDTQYF. The CDR3 DNA reads as TGTGCCAGTAGTACCGGGCCGCGGGGAGATACGCAGTATTTT. This sequence joins TRBV19 and TRBJ2-3; D is possibly TRBD2 (6 bases). CDR1 LNHDA and CDR2 SQIVND come from the germline V gene (reference sequence). The CDR3 has 14 amino acids. Trimming took 4 bases from V and 5 from J, leaving 13 bases between them.

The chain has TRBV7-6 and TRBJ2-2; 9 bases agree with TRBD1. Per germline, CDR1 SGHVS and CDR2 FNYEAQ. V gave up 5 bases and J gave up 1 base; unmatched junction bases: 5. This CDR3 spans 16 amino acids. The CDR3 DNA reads TGTGCCAGCAGCAATCGGGACAGGGTGAACACCGGGGAGCTGTTTTTT. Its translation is CASSNRDRVNTGELFF.

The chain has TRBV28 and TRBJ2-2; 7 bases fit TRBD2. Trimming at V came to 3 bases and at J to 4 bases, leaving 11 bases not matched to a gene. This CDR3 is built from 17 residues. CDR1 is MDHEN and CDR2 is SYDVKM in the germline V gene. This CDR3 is CASSLVGRYRGTGELFF. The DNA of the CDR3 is TGTGCCAGCAGTTTGGTCGGGAGGTATCGAGGCACCGGGGAGCTGTTTTTT.

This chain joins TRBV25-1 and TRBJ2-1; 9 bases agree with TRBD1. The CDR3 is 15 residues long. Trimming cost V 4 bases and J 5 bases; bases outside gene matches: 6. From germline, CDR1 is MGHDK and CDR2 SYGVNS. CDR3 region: CASSGWTGDDNEQFF. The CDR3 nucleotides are TGTGCCAGCAGTGGATGGACAGGGGACGACAATGAGCAGTTCTTC.

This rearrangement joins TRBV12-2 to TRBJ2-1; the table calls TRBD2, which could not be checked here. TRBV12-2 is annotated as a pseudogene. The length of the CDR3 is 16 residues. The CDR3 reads CASRLEASAVYNEQFF. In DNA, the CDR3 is TGTGCAAGTCGCTTAGAGGCTAGCGCGGTCTACAATGAGCAGTTCTTC.

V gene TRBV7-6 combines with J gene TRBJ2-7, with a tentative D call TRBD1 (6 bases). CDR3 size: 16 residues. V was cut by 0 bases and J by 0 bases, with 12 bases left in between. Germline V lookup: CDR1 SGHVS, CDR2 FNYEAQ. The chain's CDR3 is CASSLAFRTASYEQYF. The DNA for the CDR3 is TGTGCCAGCAGCTTAGCTTTCAGGACAGCCTCCTACGAGCAGTACTTC.

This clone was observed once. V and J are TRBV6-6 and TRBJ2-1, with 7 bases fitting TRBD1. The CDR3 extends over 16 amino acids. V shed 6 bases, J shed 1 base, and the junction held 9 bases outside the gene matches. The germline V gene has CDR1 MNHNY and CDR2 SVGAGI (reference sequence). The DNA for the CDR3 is TGTGCCAGCAGCCACTGGGACAGAACTTCCTACAATGAGCAGTTCTTC. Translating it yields CASSHWDRTSYNEQFF.

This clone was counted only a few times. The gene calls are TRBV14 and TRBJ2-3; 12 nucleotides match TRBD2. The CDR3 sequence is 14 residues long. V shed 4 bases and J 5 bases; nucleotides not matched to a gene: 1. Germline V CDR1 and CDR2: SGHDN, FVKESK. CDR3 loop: CASSLTSGGDTQYF. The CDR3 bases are TGTGCCAGCAGCCTGACTAGCGGGGGAGATACGCAGTATTTT.